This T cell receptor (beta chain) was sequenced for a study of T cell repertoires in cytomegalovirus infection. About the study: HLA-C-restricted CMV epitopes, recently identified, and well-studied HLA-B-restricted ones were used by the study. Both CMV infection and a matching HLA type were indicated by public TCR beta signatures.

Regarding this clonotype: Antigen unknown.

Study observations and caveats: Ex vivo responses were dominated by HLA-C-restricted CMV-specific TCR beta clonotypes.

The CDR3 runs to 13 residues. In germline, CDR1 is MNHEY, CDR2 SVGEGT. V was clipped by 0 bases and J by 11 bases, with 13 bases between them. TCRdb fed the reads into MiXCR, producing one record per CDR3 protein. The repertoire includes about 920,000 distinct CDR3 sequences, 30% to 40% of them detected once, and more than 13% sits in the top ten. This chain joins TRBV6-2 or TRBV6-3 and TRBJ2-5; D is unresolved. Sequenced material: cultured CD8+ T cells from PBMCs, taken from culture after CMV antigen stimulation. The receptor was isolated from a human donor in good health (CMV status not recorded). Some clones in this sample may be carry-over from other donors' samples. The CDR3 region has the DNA TGTGCCAGCAGTTACTCCGATGGAACCAGGCAGTACTTC. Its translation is CASSYSDGTRQYF.